These 19 T cell receptor beta chains were all obtained from the same sample, sequenced in a study of cytomegalovirus exposure and HLA in healthy donors. Libraries were prepared by immunoSEQ multiplex PCR; TCRdb keeps only in-frame clonotypes and omits some of them. The table records approximately 270,000 clones, about 88% of them present only once. Sequenced: PBMCs. The receptors shown here come from a man aged 18 to 30 in good health and CMV-seropositive.

This clone was observed a handful of times. The rearrangement links TRBV29-1 to TRBJ1-1; D might be TRBD1 (5 bases). The CDR3 is 11 amino acids. Trimming took 6 bases from V and 5 from J, leaving 10 bases between them. Germline values: CDR1 SQVTM, CDR2 ANQGSEA. The CDR3 DNA is TGCAGCGTGTCGGGACGGACTGAAGCTTTCTTT. Translating gives CSVSGRTEAFF. The complete variable domain, with remaining parts taken from reference TRBV29-1 and TRBJ1-1, reads SAVISQKPSRDICQRGTSLTIQCQVDSQVTMMFWYRQQPGQSLTLIATANQGSEATYESGFVIDKFPISRPNLTFSTLTVSNMSPEDSSIYLCSVSGRTEAFFGQGTRLTVV.

This chain uses TRBV30 with TRBJ2-7; 7 bases fit TRBD1. The CDR3 is 16 amino acids. The V gene's germline CDR1 is GTSNPN and CDR2 SVGIG (reference sequence). V was pared by 3 bases and J by 3 bases, with 14 bases of the junction left unmatched. CDR3 nucleotides: TGTGCCTGGAGCCCATCATGGGGTGGGACAGACTACGAGCAGTACTTC. It encodes CAWSPSWGGTDYEQYF.

The table lists this clone with a count of one. J is TRBJ2-1 and V is TRBV13; D ambiguous. V gave up 1 base and J gave up 1 base, with 5 bases separating them. The CDR3 sequence is 14 residues long. Germline lookup yields CDR1 PRHDT and CDR2 FYEKMQ (reference sequence). Written as DNA, the CDR3 is TGTGCCAGCAGCTTAGCGAGGTCCTACAATGAGCAGTTCTTC. This gives the protein CASSLARSYNEQFF.

The V call is TRBV27, the J call TRBJ2-7; D is uncertain. The CDR3 is made up of 13 amino acids. Trimming shortened V by 4 bases and J by 3 bases, and 10 bases separated the two germline ends. Per the germline V gene, CDR1 is MNHEY and CDR2 is SMNVEV (reference sequence). The CDR3 sequence: CASSWGYLYEQYF. The CDR3 region has the DNA TGTGCCAGCAGTTGGGGATACCTCTACGAGCAGTACTTC.

V gene TRBV5-1 combines with J gene TRBJ2-2; 9 bases match TRBD1. Trimming at V came to 4 bases and at J to 5 bases, leaving 9 bases not matched to a gene. The CDR3 is made up of 16 amino acids. Germline CDR1 reads SGHRS; CDR2 reads YFSETQ. CDR3 DNA: TGCGCCAGCAGCCCCATCCCGGGACAGGGAACCGGGGAGCTGTTTTTT. Translation gives CASSPIPGQGTGELFF.

The gene calls are TRBV19 and TRBJ2-7; D unclear. This CDR3 spans 13 amino acids. V was pared by 5 bases and J by 7 bases, with 15 bases between. The V gene's germline CDR1 is LNHDA and CDR2 SQIVND (reference sequence). Written as DNA, the CDR3 is TGTGCCAGTAGTTGGCAGGTAACGGGTGAGCAGTACTTC. It specifies CASSWQVTGEQYF.

The chain joins TRBV29-1 to TRBJ2-2; 7 bases line up with TRBD2. Trimming at V came to 7 bases and at J to 0 bases, leaving 5 bases not matched to a gene. This CDR3 region has 14 residues. Germline V lookup: CDR1 SQVTM, CDR2 ANQGSEA. Here the CDR3 reads CSAKAGPNTGELFF. Here the CDR3 DNA reads TGCAGCGCCAAAGCGGGACCGAACACCGGGGAGCTGTTTTTT.

This clone was counted a single time. This chain links TRBV30 with TRBJ2-1, with D perhaps TRBD2 (6 bases). The CDR3 totals 14 residues. The germline CDR1 and CDR2 sequences are GTSNPN and SVGIG (reference sequence). The ends were cut back, 3 bases at V and 8 bases at J, with 17 bases in the middle. CDR3 residues: CAWSLAAIRDEQFF. Written as DNA, the CDR3 is TGTGCCTGGAGCTTAGCGGCGATCAGGGATGAGCAGTTCTTC.

V and J are TRBV28 and TRBJ2-1; D gene uncertain. The V end was cut by 6 bases, the J end by 9 bases, with 12 bases between. Per the germline V gene, CDR1 is MDHEN and CDR2 is SYDVKM. CDR3 length equals 12 residues. The CDR3: CASRKRVGEQFF. CDR3 coding DNA: TGTGCCAGCAGGAAGAGAGTGGGTGAGCAGTTCTTC. The full variable domain, in which reference TRBV28 and TRBJ2-1 provide the parts outside the CDR3, is DVKVTQSSRYLVKRTGEKVFLECVQDMDHENMFWYRQDPGLGLRLIYFSYDVKMKEKGDIPEGYSVSREKKERFSLILESASTNQTSMYLCASRKRVGEQFFGPGTRLTVL.

The chain carries TRBV27 and TRBJ2-7; 7 positions agree with TRBD2. This CDR3 has 14 amino acids. The germline CDR1 and CDR2 sequences are MNHEY and SMNVEV (reference sequence). Unmatched junction bases numbered 12, after V lost 7 bases and J lost 6 bases. The CDR3 DNA is TGTGCCAGCACCCGTTCCCCCGGGACTATCGAGCAGTACTTC. This sequence encodes CASTRSPGTIEQYF.

This rearrangement joins TRBV29-1 to TRBJ1-5, with D possibly being TRBD1 (6 bases). The germline V and J ends were trimmed by 7 bases and 6 bases, with 16 bases remaining between them. The CDR3 length is 13 residues. From germline, CDR1 is SQVTM and CDR2 ANQGSEA. CDR3 loop: CSAAGGAGQPQHF. The CDR3 nucleotides read TGCAGCGCCGCGGGGGGCGCGGGTCAGCCCCAGCATTTT.

V gene TRBV18 combines with J gene TRBJ1-2, with 7 bases matching TRBD1. The CDR3 is 15 residues long. CDR1 KGHSH and CDR2 LQKENI come from the germline V gene. The J segment lost 1 base and the V segment lost 3 bases, leaving 5 bases of the junction unmatched. The CDR3 reads CASSPGTELNYGYTF. The DNA of the CDR3 is TGTGCCAGCTCACCCGGGACAGAGCTTAACTATGGCTACACCTTC.

The CDR3: CAWSAGSYGYTF. The CDR3 DNA follows: TGTGCCTGGAGCGCCGGCAGCTATGGCTACACCTTC. The gene calls are TRBV30 and TRBJ1-2; D not resolved. V lost 3 bases and J lost 4, with 9 bases in between. This CDR3 has 12 amino acids. CDR1 and CDR2 (germline): GTSNPN, SVGIG (reference sequence).

As DNA, the CDR3 is TGTGCCTGGATGTACTCCGGGGAGCTGTTTTTT. Its protein is CAWMYSGELFF. The chain uses TRBV30 and TRBJ2-2; D remains ambiguous. Germline-derived CDR1 and CDR2 are GTSNPN and SVGIG (reference sequence). This CDR3 contains 11 residues. The ends were cut back, 4 bases at V and 6 bases at J, with 6 bases in the middle.

J is TRBJ2-5 and V is TRBV27; D ambiguous. Looked up from germline, CDR1 is MNHEY and CDR2 is SMNVEV (reference sequence). The CDR3 loop spans 10 amino acids. V was shortened by 7 bases and J by 6 bases, with 6 bases between the two germline ends. The CDR3 coding sequence is TGTGCCAGCAAAGGAAAGACCCAGTACTTC. Residues: CASKGKTQYF.

This clone has just a few counts. The V call is TRBV2, the J call TRBJ1-2; TRBD1 matches at 7 bases. V gave up 6 bases and J gave up 8 bases; unmatched junction bases: 9. CDR1 SNHLY and CDR2 FYNNEI come from the germline V gene. The CDR3 has 13 amino acids. CDR3 nucleotide sequence: TGTGCCAGCAGATTAGGGGGCGCGCAGGGCTACACCTTC. This sequence encodes CASRLGGAQGYTF.

The rearrangement links TRBV5-1 to TRBJ2-3; the D is unclear. Germline-derived CDR1 and CDR2 are SGHRS and YFSETQ. V lost 5 bases and J 1 base, leaving 11 bases between the germline ends. The CDR3 consists of 14 residues. The DNA for the CDR3 is TGCGCCAGCAGTCCCAATGCGGGCACAGATACGCAGTATTTT. This codes for CASSPNAGTDTQYF.

This sequence joins TRBV27 and TRBJ2-1, with TRBD1 matching over 8 bases. The trim removed 8 bases at V and 0 bases at J, leaving 6 bases unmatched. The CDR3 runs 15 residues. CDR1 and CDR2 (germline): MNHEY, SMNVEV (reference sequence). The CDR3 DNA sequence: TGTGCCAGCGAGAAAACAGGGGGCTCCTACAATGAGCAGTTCTTC. Translation: CASEKTGGSYNEQFF.

This chain connects TRBV6-5 to TRBJ2-3; D is ambiguous. The CDR3 runs to 14 residues. V was shortened by 8 bases and J by 3 bases, with 15 bases between the two germline ends. The germline V gene has CDR1 MNHEY and CDR2 SVGAGI. The CDR3 reads CASGKAIRTDTQYF. DNA for the CDR3: TGTGCCAGCGGCAAAGCAATTAGGACAGATACGCAGTATTTT.